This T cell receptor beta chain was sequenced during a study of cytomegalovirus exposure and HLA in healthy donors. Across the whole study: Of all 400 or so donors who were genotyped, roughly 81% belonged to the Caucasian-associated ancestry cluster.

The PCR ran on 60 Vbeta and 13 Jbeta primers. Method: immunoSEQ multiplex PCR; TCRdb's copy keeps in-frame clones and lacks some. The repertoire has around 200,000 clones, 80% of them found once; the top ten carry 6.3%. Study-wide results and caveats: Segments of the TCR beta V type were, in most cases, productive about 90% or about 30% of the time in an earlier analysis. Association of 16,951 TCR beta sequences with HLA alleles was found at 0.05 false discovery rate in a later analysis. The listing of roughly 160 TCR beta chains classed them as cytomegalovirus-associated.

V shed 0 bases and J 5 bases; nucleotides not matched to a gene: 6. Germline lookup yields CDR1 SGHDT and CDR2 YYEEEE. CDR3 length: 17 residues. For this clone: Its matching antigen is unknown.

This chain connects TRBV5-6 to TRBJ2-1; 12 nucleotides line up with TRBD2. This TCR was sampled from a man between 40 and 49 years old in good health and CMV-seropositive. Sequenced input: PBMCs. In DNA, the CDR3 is TGTGCCAGCAGCTTGGCGGCTAGCGGGGGGGCCAACAATGAGCAGTTCTTC. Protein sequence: CASSLAASGGANNEQFF. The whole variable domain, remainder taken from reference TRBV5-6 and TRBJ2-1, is DAGVTQSPTHLIKTRGQQVTLRCSPKSGHDTVSWYQQALGQGPQFIFQYYEEEERQRGNFPDRFSGHQFPNYSSELNVNALLLGDSALYLCASSLAASGGANNEQFFGPGTRLTVL.